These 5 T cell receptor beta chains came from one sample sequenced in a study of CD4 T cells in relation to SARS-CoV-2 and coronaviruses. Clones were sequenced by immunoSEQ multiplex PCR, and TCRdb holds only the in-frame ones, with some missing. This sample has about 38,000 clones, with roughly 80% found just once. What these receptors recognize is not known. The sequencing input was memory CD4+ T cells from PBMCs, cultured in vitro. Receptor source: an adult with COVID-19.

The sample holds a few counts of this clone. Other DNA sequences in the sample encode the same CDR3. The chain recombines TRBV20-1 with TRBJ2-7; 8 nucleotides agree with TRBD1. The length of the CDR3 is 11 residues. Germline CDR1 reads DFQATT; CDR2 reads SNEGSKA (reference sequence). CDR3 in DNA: TGCAGCGCGGACAGGGCCTACGAGCAGTACTTC. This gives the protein CSADRAYEQYF.

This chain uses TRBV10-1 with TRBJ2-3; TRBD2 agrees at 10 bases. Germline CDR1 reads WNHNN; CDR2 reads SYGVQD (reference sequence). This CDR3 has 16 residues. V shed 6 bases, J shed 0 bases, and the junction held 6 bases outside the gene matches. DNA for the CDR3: TGCGCCAGCAGCGAATCACTAGCGGGAAGCACAGATACGCAGTATTTT. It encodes CASSESLAGSTDTQYF.

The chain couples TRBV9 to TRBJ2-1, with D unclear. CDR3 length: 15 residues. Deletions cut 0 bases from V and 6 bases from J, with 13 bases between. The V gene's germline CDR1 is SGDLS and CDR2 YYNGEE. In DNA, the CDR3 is TGTGCCAGCAGCGTAGGGGGTAGTTCGGGCAATGAGCAGTTCTTC. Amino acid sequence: CASSVGGSSGNEQFF.

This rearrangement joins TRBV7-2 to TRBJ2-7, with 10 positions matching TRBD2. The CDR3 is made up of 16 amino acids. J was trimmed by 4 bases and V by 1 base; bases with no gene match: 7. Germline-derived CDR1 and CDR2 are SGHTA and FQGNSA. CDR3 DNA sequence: TGTGCCAGCAGCTTAGAGGCTAGCGGGAGTTTATACGAGCAGTACTTC. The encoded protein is CASSLEASGSLYEQYF.

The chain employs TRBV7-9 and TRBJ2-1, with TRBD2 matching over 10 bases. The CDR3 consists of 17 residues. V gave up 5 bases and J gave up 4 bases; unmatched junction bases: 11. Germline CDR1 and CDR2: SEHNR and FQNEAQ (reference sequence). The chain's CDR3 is CASSPPRGLAEYNEQFF. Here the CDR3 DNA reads TGTGCCAGCAGCCCCCCTCGAGGACTAGCGGAATACAATGAGCAGTTCTTC.